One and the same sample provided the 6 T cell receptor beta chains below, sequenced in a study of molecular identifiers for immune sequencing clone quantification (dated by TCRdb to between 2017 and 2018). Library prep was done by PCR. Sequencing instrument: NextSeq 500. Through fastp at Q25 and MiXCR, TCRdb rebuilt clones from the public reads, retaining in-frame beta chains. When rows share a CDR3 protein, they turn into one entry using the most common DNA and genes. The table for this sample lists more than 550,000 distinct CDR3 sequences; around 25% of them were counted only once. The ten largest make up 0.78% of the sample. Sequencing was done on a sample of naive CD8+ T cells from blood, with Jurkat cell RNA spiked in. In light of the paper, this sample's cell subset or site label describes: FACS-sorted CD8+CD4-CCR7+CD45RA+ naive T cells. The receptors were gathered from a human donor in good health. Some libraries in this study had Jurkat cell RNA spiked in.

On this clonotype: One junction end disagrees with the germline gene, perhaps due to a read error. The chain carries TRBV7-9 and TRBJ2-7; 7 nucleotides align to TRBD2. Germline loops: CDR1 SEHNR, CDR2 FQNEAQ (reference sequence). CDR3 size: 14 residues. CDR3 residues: CASSYSSGNYKQYF. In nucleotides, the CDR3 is TGTGCCAGCAGCTATTCTAGCGGAAACTACAAGCAGTACTTC. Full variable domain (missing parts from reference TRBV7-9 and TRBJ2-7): DTGVSQNPRHKITKRGQNVTFRCDPISEHNRLYWYRQTLGQGPEFLTYFQNEAQLEKSRLLSDRFSAERPKGSFSTLEIQRTEQGDSAMYLCASSYSSGNYKQYFGPGTRLTVT.

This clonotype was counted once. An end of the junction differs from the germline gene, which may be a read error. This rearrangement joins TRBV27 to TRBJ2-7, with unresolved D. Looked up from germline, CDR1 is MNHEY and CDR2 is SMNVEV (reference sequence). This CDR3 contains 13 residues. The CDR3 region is CASSPRTSYKQYF. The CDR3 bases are TGTGCCAGCAGCCCGCGGACCTCCTACAAGCAGTACTTC.

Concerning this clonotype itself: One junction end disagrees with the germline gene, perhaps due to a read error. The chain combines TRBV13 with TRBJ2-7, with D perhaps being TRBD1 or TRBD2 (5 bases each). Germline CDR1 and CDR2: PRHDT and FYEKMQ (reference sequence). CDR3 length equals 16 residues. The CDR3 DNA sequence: TGTGCCGGCAGCTTACGTTTGGGGGTATCGACCTACGAGCAGTACTTC. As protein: CAGSLRLGVSTYEQYF. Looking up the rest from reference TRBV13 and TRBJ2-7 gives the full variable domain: AAGVIQSPRHLIKEKRETATLKCYPIPRHDTVYWYQQGPGQDPQFLISFYEKMQSDKGSIPDRFSAQQFSDYHSELNMSSLELGDSALYFCAGSLRLGVSTYEQYFGPGTRLTVT.

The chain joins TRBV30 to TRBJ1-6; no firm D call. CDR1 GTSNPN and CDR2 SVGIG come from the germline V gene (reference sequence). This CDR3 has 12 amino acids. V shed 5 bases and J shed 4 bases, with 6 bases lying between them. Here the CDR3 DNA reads TGTGCCTGGGACGGTTATAATTCACCCCTCCACTTT. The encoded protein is CAWDGYNSPLHF.

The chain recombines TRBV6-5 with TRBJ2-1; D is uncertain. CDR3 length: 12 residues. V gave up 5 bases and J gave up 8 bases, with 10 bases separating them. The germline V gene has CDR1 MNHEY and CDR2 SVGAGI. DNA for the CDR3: TGTGCCAGCAGTCCCAGGAAGCATGAGCAGTTCTTC. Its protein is CASSPRKHEQFF.

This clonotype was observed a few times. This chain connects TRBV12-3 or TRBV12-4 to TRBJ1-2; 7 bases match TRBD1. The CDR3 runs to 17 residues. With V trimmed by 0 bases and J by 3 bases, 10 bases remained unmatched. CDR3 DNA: TGTGCCAGCAGTTTAGCTAGGGCAGGGGGGCAAGACTATGGCTACACCTTC. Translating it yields CASSLARAGGQDYGYTF.